This note documents a single TCR beta chain sequence. The germline V gene has CDR1 MNHEY and CDR2 SMNVEV (reference sequence). This CDR3 contains 15 residues. Trimming removed 5 bases from V and 7 bases from J; junction bases left unmatched: 11. Profiling relied on immunoSEQ multiplex PCR, and the TCRdb table lists in-frame clones only, not all of them. The sample shows 250,000 to 300,000 clones, under 90% of them seen only once. This sample is part of a study of blood T cell repertoires in COVID-19. The chain employs TRBV27 and TRBJ2-1; 7 positions agree with TRBD2. This clonotype was obtained from a man in his 60s with acute or convalescent COVID-19. Sequencing used peripheral blood. Here the CDR3 reads CASSLGLDFGNEQFF. CDR3 coding DNA: TGTGCCAGCAGTCTTGGACTAGATTTTGGGAATGAGCAGTTCTTC.